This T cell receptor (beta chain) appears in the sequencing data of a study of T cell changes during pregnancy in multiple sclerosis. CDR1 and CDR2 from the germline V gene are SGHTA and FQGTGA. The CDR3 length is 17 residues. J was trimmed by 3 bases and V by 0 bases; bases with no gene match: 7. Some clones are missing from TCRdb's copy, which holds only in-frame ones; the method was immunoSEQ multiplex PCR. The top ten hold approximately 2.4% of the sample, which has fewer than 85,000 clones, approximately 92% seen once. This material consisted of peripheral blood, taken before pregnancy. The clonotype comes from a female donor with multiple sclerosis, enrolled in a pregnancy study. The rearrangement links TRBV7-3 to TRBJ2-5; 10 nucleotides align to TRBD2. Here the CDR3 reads CASSLTKTSGSKETQYF. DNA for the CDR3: TGTGCCAGCAGCTTAACTAAGACTAGCGGGTCGAAAGAGACCCAGTACTTC.